This passage covers 26 T cell receptor beta chains from one sample sequenced in a study of tumor and adjacent non-tumor tissue in lung cancer. The library came from three nested PCR rounds adapted from ARM-PCR protocols. Each CDR3 protein gets one entry after TCRdb re-called the multiplex PCR reads with MiXCR. Of fewer than 120,000 distinct CDR3 sequences listed, 84% are singletons. RNA was extracted from bulk tissue without any cell sorting. Source material: lung tumor tissue. The receptors derive from a man between 65 and 85 years old with non-small cell lung cancer.

In this sample, this clonotype turned up a few times. The junction differs from germline at one of its ends, possibly a read error. V usage is TRBV20-1 and J usage is TRBJ2-2, with D perhaps given as TRBD1 or TRBD2 (5 bases each). The germline CDR1 and CDR2 sequences are DFQATT and SNEGSKA (reference sequence). The CDR3 has 14 residues. The CDR3 loop reads CSVPDIKNTGKLFF. As DNA, the CDR3 is TGCAGTGTCCCGGACATTAAGAACACCGGGAAGCTGTTTTTT.

This clonotype rates as medium-sized (0.01 to 0.1%). V is TRBV20-1 and J is TRBJ2-7, with D hard to call. Germline V lookup: CDR1 DFQATT, CDR2 SNEGSKA (reference sequence). Deletions cut 3 bases from V and 6 bases from J, with 9 bases between. The CDR3 sequence is 11 residues long. The CDR3 loop reads CSASTVSEQYF. DNA for the CDR3: TGCAGTGCTAGTACAGTCTCCGAGCAGTACTTC.

The CDR3 bases are TGTGCCAGCAGCCTAGTCATAGGAGGAATACTGTTTTTT. It codes for CASSLVIGGILFF. This rearrangement joins TRBV11-2 to TRBJ1-4, with D unresolved. Germline V CDR1 and CDR2: SGHAT, FQNNGV. The CDR3 is made up of 13 amino acids. V lost 5 bases to trimming and J lost 13 bases, with 17 bases between them.

The J gene is TRBJ2-5, the V gene TRBV12-3 or TRBV12-4; 8 bases line up with TRBD2. This CDR3 is 15 amino acids long. In DNA form, the CDR3 reads TGTGCTAGTAGCGGGCCAGCGGGAGTGGTGGAGACCCAGTACTTC. Translation: CASSGPAGVVETQYF.

To note about this clonotype: With a much larger clone just one base away, this may be a read error. This chain joins TRBV5-1 and TRBJ1-1; weak D call: TRBD1 (5 bases). The CDR3 length is 16 residues. CDR1 SGHRS and CDR2 YFSETQ come from the germline V gene. Here the CDR3 reads CAGSLGPREVNTEAFF. The CDR3 nucleotides read TGCGCCGGCAGCTTGGGACCTCGGGAAGTGAACACTGAAGCTTTCTTT. The full variable domain, with the rest looked up from reference TRBV5-1 and TRBJ1-1, is KAGVTQTPRYLIKTRGQQVTLSCSPISGHRSVSWYQQTPGQGLQFLFEYFSETQRNKGNFPGRFSGRQFSNSRSEMNVSTLELGDSALYLCAGSLGPREVNTEAFFGQGTRLTVV.

Regarding this clonotype: A read error is possible here, since a much larger clone lies one base away. V is TRBV28 and J is TRBJ1-1; D possibly corresponds to TRBD1 (6 bases). The CDR3 is 14 residues long. Germline-derived CDR1 and CDR2 are MDHEN and SYDVKM. The CDR3 DNA sequence: TGTACCAGCGTTAAAAGAGGGGGTTTTATTGAAGCTTTCTTT. It translates to CTSVKRGGFIEAFF.

In the case of this clonotype: One junction end does not reproduce the germline sequence, and a read error may be involved. The chain combines TRBV6-5 with TRBJ1-1; D is uncertain. The CDR3 is 14 residues long. Germline V gene sequence: CDR1 MNHEY, CDR2 SVGAGI. This CDR3 is CAGSWTGLNTEALF. The CDR3 DNA is TGTGCCGGCAGCTGGACTGGGTTGAACACTGAAGCTCTCTTT.

A remark on this clonotype: A single base separates this from a much larger clone, so it may be a read error. The V call is TRBV11-2, the J call TRBJ1-1; TRBD1 is a possible D gene (5 bases). Germline V CDR1 and CDR2: SGHAT, FQNNGV. The CDR3 is 14 residues long. CDR3 sequence reads: CGSSLMGPPSEAFF. CDR3 nucleotide sequence: TGTGGCAGCAGCCTTATGGGACCCCCTAGTGAAGCTTTCTTT.

Details on this clonotype: A much larger clone lies a single base off, so this may be a read error. The chain recombines TRBV5-1 with TRBJ2-3; D gene ambiguous. The CDR3 loop spans 12 amino acids. Trimming took 1 base from V and 7 from J, leaving 7 bases between them. Germline V lookup: CDR1 SGHRS, CDR2 YFSETQ. CDR3 region: CASSLITNTQYF. In DNA, the CDR3 is TGCGCCAGCAGCTTGATAACAAATACGCAGTATTTT.

This clonotype was picked up one time. A read error may account for a junction end that differs from germline. Here the CDR3 reads CASSFTMNIEAFF. Written as DNA, the CDR3 is TGCGCCAGCAGCTTCACGATGAACATTGAAGCTTTCTTT. The chain carries TRBV11-3 and TRBJ1-1; D unclear. The CDR3 extends over 13 amino acids. Looked up from germline, CDR1 is SGHNT and CDR2 is YENEEA.

This clonotype was counted between two and nine times. This is likely a read error, given that the CDR3 carries no conserved phenylalanine or tryptophan at its end. V is TRBV4-1 and J is TRBJ2-3; 10 bases are a match to TRBD2. With V trimmed by 3 bases and J by 6 bases, 9 bases remained unmatched. The CDR3 length is 16 residues. CDR1 and CDR2 (germline): MGHRA, YSYEKL. Here the CDR3 DNA reads TGCGCCAGCAGCCAGAGAGCGGGGGGGCCTTCTGATACGCAGTATCTT. This codes for CASSQRAGGPSDTQYL.

This clonotype was seen only a few times. The CDR3 carries no conserved terminal phenylalanine or tryptophan, so it likely arises from a read error. For the CDR3, the DNA is TGCAGCGTATTACCCCACTACAATGTGCAGTTCTTA. Amino acids: CSVLPHYNVQFL. The genes are TRBV29-1 and TRBJ2-1, with unresolved D. This CDR3 comprises 12 residues. CDR1 is SQVTM and CDR2 is ANQGSEA in the germline V gene.

The chain recombines TRBV11-2 with TRBJ2-2; D is ambiguous. Germline V gene sequence: CDR1 SGHAT, CDR2 FQNNGV. The CDR3 is made up of 16 amino acids. V lost 1 base and J 11 bases, leaving 20 bases between the germline ends. The CDR3 region is CASSLVGIRVASELFF. The CDR3 DNA reads as TGTGCCAGCAGCTTAGTGGGCATAAGGGTTGCCAGCGAGCTGTTTTTT.

About this clonotype: A read error may produce the germline difference seen at one junction end. This chain connects TRBV6-2 or TRBV6-3 to TRBJ1-1; TRBD1 matches 8 bases. CDR3 length: 12 residues. Germline CDR1 reads MNHEY; CDR2 reads SVGEGT. The DNA for the CDR3 is TGTGCTAGCAGGGACAGGAGCACTGGAGCTTTCTTT. It codes for CASRDRSTGAFF.

In this sample, this clonotype turned up once. An end of the junction differs from the germline gene, which may be a read error. The V and J genes are TRBV5-5 and TRBJ1-2; D is ambiguous. CDR1 SGHKS and CDR2 YYEKEE come from the germline V gene (reference sequence). This CDR3 spans 13 amino acids. CDR3 loop: CTSNLGVNYGYTF. The CDR3 DNA reads as TGTACCAGCAACTTGGGCGTGAACTATGGCTACACCTTC.

Concerning this clonotype itself: One base away lies a much larger clone, so this may be a sequencing read error. The chain recombines TRBV5-6 with TRBJ2-7, with D possibly being TRBD2 (6 bases). V was pared by 4 bases and J by 3 bases, with 17 bases between. The CDR3 consists of 15 residues. CDR1 is SGHDT, CDR2 YYEEEE, per germline. The CDR3, as DNA: TGTGCCAGCAGCCTGGGGACTGGCGGGATCTACGAGCAGTACTTC. As protein: CASSLGTGGIYEQYF.

This clonotype was recorded once. Germline and junction disagree at one end, which may indicate a read error. The V gene is TRBV29-1, the J gene TRBJ2-5; TRBD1 is a possible D gene (6 bases). CDR1 is SQVTM, CDR2 ANQGSEA, per germline. This CDR3 contains 13 residues. CDR3 residues: CSMSDRFQETQNF. For the CDR3, the DNA is TGTAGCATGTCCGACAGGTTCCAAGAGACCCAGAACTTC.

To note about this clonotype: The junction differs from germline at one of its ends, possibly a read error. The rearrangement links TRBV12-3 or TRBV12-4 to TRBJ1-5, with a possible D match to TRBD1 (6 bases). This CDR3 is built from 12 residues. Here the CDR3 reads CAGSDRLQPQHF. CDR3 nucleotide sequence: TGTGCCGGCAGCGACAGGCTTCAGCCCCAGCATTTT.

About this clonotype: One end of the junction fails to match germline, which may point to a read error. The chain is built from TRBV6-1 and TRBJ1-5; TRBD1 is a possible D gene (5 bases). CDR3 length: 16 residues. Per germline, CDR1 MNHNS and CDR2 SASEGT. For the CDR3, the DNA is TGTGCCAGCAGTGATATCGGGGCAGGGACCAATCAGTCCCAACATTTT. It translates to CASSDIGAGTNQSQHF.

About this clonotype itself: An end of the junction does not agree with germline; a read error may underlie this. This chain links TRBV6-1 with TRBJ2-7; D is perhaps TRBD1 (6 bases). CDR1 is MNHNS, CDR2 SASEGT, per germline. The CDR3 runs 14 residues. In DNA, the CDR3 is TGTACCAGCAGTGAAGCACAGGGAACAAGAGAGCAGTATTTC. Encoded protein: CTSSEAQGTREQYF.

The chain uses TRBV12-3 or TRBV12-4 and TRBJ2-2; no firm D call. The CDR3 extends over 13 amino acids. The germline V and J ends were trimmed by 8 bases and 6 bases, with 13 bases remaining between them. CDR3 amino acids: CASRGLGAGELFF. The CDR3 nucleotides are TGTGCCAGCCGTGGGCTCGGCGCCGGGGAGCTGTTTTTT.

In regard to this clonotype: One end of the junction is discordant with germline, which a read error may explain. The rearrangement links TRBV7-3 to TRBJ2-3, with D maybe TRBD2 (6 bases). CDR1 and CDR2 from the germline V gene are SGHTA and FQGTGA. This CDR3 spans 13 amino acids. CDR3 protein: CASNLTGVDTQYF. In DNA form, the CDR3 reads TGTGCCAGCAACTTAACGGGAGTGGATACGCAATATTTT.

Comment on this clonotype: One junction end does not reproduce the germline sequence, and a read error may be involved. This sequence joins TRBV12-3 or TRBV12-4 and TRBJ1-1, with 7 bases aligning to TRBD1. The CDR3 contains 14 residues. The chain's CDR3 is CAISYQTGLTEAFF. CDR3 sequence (DNA): TGTGCCATCAGCTATCAGACAGGGCTAACTGAAGCATTCTTT.

As for this clonotype: The junction departs from germline at one end; a sequencing error may be responsible. The rearrangement links TRBV6-5 to TRBJ2-5; D may correspond to TRBD1 or TRBD2 (5 bases each). Germline CDR1 MNHEY, CDR2 SVGAGI. This CDR3 is built from 15 residues. For the CDR3, the DNA is TGTGCCAGCAATTATATCGGTCCGGGAAGAGGGACCCAGTATTTC. As protein: CASNYIGPGRGTQYF.

With regard to this clonotype: A much larger clone differs by one base, so this may be a read error. The chain joins TRBV30 to TRBJ1-1, with a weak D call TRBD1 (5 bases). The CDR3 sequence is 10 residues long. The germline V gene has CDR1 GTSNPN and CDR2 SVGIG (reference sequence). The CDR3 is CAGDDTETFF. The CDR3 DNA reads as TGTGCAGGGGACGACACTGAAACTTTCTTT.

The chain carries TRBV7-3 and TRBJ2-3; D might be TRBD2 (6 bases). CDR1 is SGHTA, CDR2 FQGTGA, per germline. The CDR3 runs to 14 residues. The CDR3 DNA is TGTACCATCAGCTTAGTTGGAGGGGAGGATACGCAGTATTTT. Translation: CTISLVGGEDTQYF. The whole variable domain, remainder taken from reference TRBV7-3 and TRBJ2-3, is GAGVSQTPSNKVTEKGKYVELRCDPISGHTALYWYRQSLGQGPEFLIYFQGTGAADDSGLPNDRFFAVRPEGSVSTLKIQRTERGDSAVYLCTISLVGGEDTQYFGPGTRLTVL.